This TCR beta chain was sequenced during a study of PD-L1 blockade in urothelial cancer. Study-level information: Atezolizumab 1,200 mg was given intravenously every 3 weeks, starting 2014.

Clones were sequenced by immunoSEQ multiplex PCR, and TCRdb holds only the in-frame ones, with some missing. The sample has about 72,000 clones; around 84% are singletons. The V gene's germline CDR1 is MDHEN and CDR2 SYDVKM. CDR3 length: 17 residues. V dropped 5 bases and J dropped 2; count of bases not matched to a gene: 8. The sample in question was PBMCs, obtained around atezolizumab (anti-PD-L1) treatment. This sequence originates from an older man with urothelial cancer. The genes are TRBV28 and TRBJ2-7; 14 nucleotides match TRBD2. Written as DNA, the CDR3 is TGTGCCAGCAGTCGAGGACTAGCGGGAGGAGGCACCTACGAGCAGTACTTC. It is translated as CASSRGLAGGGTYEQYF.